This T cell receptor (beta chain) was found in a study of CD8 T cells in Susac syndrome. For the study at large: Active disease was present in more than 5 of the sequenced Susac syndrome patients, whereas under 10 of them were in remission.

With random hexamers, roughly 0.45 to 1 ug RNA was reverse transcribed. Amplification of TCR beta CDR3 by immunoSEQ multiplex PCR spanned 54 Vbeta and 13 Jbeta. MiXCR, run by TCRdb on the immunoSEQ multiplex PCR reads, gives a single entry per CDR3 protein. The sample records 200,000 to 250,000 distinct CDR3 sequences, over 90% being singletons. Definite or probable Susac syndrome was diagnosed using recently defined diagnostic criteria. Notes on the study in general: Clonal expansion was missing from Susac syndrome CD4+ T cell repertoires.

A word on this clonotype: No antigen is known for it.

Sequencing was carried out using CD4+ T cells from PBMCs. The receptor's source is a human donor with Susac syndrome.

The CDR3 here is CASSPTGGDSPLHF. CDR3 DNA: TGTGCCAGCAGCCCGACAGGGGGAGATTCACCCCTCCACTTT. This chain joins TRBV27 and TRBJ1-6; 9 positions agree with TRBD1. CDR1 is MNHEY, CDR2 SMNVEV, per germline (reference sequence). There are 14 residues in the CDR3. V was clipped by 6 bases and J by 8 bases; unmatched bases: 5.